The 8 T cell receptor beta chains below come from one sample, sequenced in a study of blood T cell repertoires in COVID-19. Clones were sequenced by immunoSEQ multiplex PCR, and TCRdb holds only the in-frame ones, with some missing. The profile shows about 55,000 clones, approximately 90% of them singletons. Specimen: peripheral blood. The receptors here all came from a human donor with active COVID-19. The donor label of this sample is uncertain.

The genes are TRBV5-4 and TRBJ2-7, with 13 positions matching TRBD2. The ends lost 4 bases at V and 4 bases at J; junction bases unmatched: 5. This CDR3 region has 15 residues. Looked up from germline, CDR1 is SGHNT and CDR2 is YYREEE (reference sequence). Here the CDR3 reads CASSPGTSGIYEQYF. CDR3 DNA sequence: TGTGCCAGCAGCCCCGGGACTAGCGGGATTTACGAGCAGTACTTC.

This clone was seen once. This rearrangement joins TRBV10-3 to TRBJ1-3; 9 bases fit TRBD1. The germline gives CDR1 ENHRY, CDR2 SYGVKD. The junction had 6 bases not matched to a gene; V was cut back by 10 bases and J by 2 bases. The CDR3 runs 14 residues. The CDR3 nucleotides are TGTGCCACGCGGGGACAGGGAGCTGGAAACACCATATATTTT. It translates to CATRGQGAGNTIYF.

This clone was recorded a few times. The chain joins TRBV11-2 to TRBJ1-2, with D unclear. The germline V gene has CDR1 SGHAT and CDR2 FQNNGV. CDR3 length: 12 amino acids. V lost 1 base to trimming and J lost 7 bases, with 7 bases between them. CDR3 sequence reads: CASSLGQRGYTF. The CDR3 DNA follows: TGTGCCAGCAGCTTAGGACAACGTGGCTACACCTTC.

The CDR3 protein is CAIKLKGQKGNTIYF. The CDR3 DNA reads TGTGCCATCAAGTTAAAGGGGCAGAAGGGAAACACCATATATTTT. The chain carries TRBV10-3 and TRBJ1-3, with D maybe TRBD1 (5 bases). This CDR3 has 15 residues. V gave up 7 bases and J gave up 4 bases, with 17 bases separating them. Germline V gene lookup returns CDR1 ENHRY and CDR2 SYGVKD.

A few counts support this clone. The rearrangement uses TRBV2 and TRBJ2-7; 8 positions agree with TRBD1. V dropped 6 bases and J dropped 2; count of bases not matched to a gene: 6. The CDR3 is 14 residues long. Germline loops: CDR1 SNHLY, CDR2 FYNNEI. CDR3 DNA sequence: TGTGCCAGCAGGGTGGGACAGGCTACCTACGAGCAGTACGTC. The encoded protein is CASRVGQATYEQYV.

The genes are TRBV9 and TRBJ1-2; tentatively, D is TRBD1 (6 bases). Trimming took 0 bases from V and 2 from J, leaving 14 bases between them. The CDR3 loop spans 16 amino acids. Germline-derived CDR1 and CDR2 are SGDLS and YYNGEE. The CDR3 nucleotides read TGTGCCAGCAGCGTAGGGGCAGGGACATCCAACTATGGCTACACCTTC. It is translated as CASSVGAGTSNYGYTF.

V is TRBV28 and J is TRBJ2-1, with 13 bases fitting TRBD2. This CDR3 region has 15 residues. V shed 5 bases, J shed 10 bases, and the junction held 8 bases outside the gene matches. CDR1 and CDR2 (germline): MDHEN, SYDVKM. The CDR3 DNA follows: TGTGCCAGCAGTCTACCCCCGGGACTAGCGGGGGAGCAGTTCTTC. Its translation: CASSLPPGLAGEQFF.

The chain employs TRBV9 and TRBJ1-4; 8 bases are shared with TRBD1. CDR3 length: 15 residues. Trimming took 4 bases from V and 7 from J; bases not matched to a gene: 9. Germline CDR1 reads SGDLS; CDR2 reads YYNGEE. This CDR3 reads CASSPSQGGSEKLFF. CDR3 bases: TGTGCCAGCAGCCCTTCACAGGGGGGGAGTGAAAAACTGTTTTTT.